A selection of T cell receptor beta chains follows, all from one sample in a study of blood T cell repertoires in COVID-19. Assay used: immunoSEQ multiplex PCR; TCRdb lists only in-frame clones, some missing. The sample consists of a few hundred thousand clones, nearly 90% of them appearing once. The specimen was PBMCs or T cells enriched from blood (not recorded which). These receptors all stem from a woman aged 25 to 39 who had recovered from COVID-19. The CDR3 runs from the conserved cysteine through the conserved F or W. The D gene is left open where the match is weak. A clone size is listed for some rows: how often the clone was seen (once, few, many), or a class if it is expanded.

D	V	size	J	CDR3	DNA
.	TRBV7-2	.	TRBJ1-2	CASSLQIYGYTF	TGTGCCAGCAGCTTGCAGATCTATGGCTACACCTTC
.	TRBV27	.	TRBJ2-4	CASSSLTGVLAKNIQYF	TGTGCCAGCAGTTCCCTGACAGGTGTACTAGCCAAAAACATTCAGTACTTC
TRBD2	TRBV29-1	once	TRBJ2-2	CSVEDGLAGNTGELFF	TGCAGCGTTGAAGACGGACTAGCGGGTAACACCGGGGAGCTGTTTTTT
TRBD1	TRBV5-6	.	TRBJ1-1	CASSRRQGPIVNTEAFF	TGTGCCAGCAGCCGCCGACAGGGCCCGATCGTGAACACTGAAGCTTTCTTT
TRBD1	TRBV11-2	.	TRBJ1-1	CASSSDWTGYFEAFF	TGTGCCAGCAGCTCTGACTGGACAGGCTATTTTGAAGCTTTCTTT
TRBD2	TRBV7-2	.	TRBJ2-7	CASSFGLAGPTYEQYF	TGTGCCAGCAGCTTCGGACTAGCGGGGCCAACCTACGAGCAGTACTTC
TRBD2	TRBV4-1	.	TRBJ2-5	CASSQLGLAGGPYQETQYF	TGCGCCAGCAGCCAACTAGGACTAGCGGGAGGCCCGTACCAAGAGACCCAGTACTTC
TRBD1	TRBV28	.	TRBJ1-2	CASGQGWDGYTF	TGTGCCAGCGGACAGGGATGGGATGGCTACACCTTC
TRBD1	TRBV11-3	.	TRBJ2-2	CASTPWGQGNTGELFF	TGTGCCAGCACCCCATGGGGACAGGGGAACACCGGGGAGCTGTTTTTT
TRBD1	TRBV7-8	.	TRBJ2-1	CASSYQTGTGANNEQFF	TGTGCCAGCAGCTACCAGACCGGGACAGGGGCTAATAATGAGCAGTTCTTC
.	TRBV13	.	TRBJ2-7	CASSLRAGAHEQYF	TGTGCCAGCAGCTTAAGGGCGGGGGCCCACGAGCAGTACTTC
TRBD1	TRBV27	.	TRBJ1-2	CASSLSAGGYAGYTF	TGTGCCAGCAGTTTATCAGCAGGGGGTTATGCAGGCTACACCTTC
.	TRBV6-5	few	TRBJ1-6	CASSLDSTNSPLHF	TGTGCCAGCAGCTTGGACAGCACTAATTCACCCCTCCACTTT
.	TRBV9	.	TRBJ2-1	CASGQGNNYNEQFF	TGTGCCAGCGGCCAGGGTAATAACTACAATGAGCAGTTCTTC
TRBD1	TRBV19	.	TRBJ2-6	CASSDRVVRANVLTF	TGTGCCAGTAGTGACAGGGTCGTCAGGGCCAACGTCCTGACTTTC
.	TRBV7-9	.	TRBJ2-1	CASSWADNEQFF	TGTGCCAGCAGCTGGGCCGACAATGAGCAGTTCTTC
TRBD2	TRBV9	.	TRBJ2-7	CASSGTSLSEQYF	TGTGCCAGCTCAGGGACTAGCTTGAGCGAGCAGTACTTC
.	TRBV27	.	TRBJ1-5	CASSFRVDQPQHF	TGTGCCAGCAGTTTCCGAGTGGATCAGCCCCAGCATTTT
.	TRBV30	once	TRBJ1-5	CAWTHGQYNQPQHF	TGTGCCTGGACCCATGGGCAGTACAATCAGCCCCAGCATTTT
.	TRBV28	.	TRBJ1-2	CASSLNTPVEGYTF	TGTGCCAGCAGTCTCAATACCCCGGTGGAGGGCTACACCTTC
.	TRBV2	.	TRBJ2-3	CASRGDLTSTQYF	TGTGCCAGCAGGGGGGACTTAACAAGTACGCAGTATTTT
TRBD2	TRBV10-3	.	TRBJ2-3	CASRLAGITDTQYF	TGTGCCAGCCGACTAGCGGGTATCACAGATACGCAGTATTTT
TRBD1	TRBV11-3	.	TRBJ1-1	CASSPGDRGVNTEAFF	TGTGCCAGCAGCCCCGGGGACAGGGGAGTGAACACTGAAGCTTTCTTT
.	TRBV2	.	TRBJ1-5	CASKGDSNQPQHF	TGTGCCAGCAAAGGGGATAGCAATCAGCCCCAGCATTTT
TRBD1	TRBV4-1	.	TRBJ1-1	CASSQVQGGPGNTEAFF	TGCGCCAGCAGCCAAGTACAGGGGGGGCCGGGTAACACTGAAGCTTTCTTT
.	TRBV6-5	.	TRBJ1-4	CASRRGGEEKLFF	TGTGCCAGCCGAAGGGGAGGGGAGGAAAAACTGTTTTTT
.	TRBV5-6	.	TRBJ2-1	CASSREFYNEQFF	TGTGCCAGCAGCCGGGAGTTTTACAATGAGCAGTTCTTC
.	TRBV28	.	TRBJ2-6	CASFRDRGSLSSGANVLTF	TGTGCCAGTTTCCGAGATAGGGGGTCCTTAAGCTCTGGGGCCAACGTCCTGACTTTC
.	TRBV18	.	TRBJ1-1	CASSRLAFRNRNTEAFF	TGTGCCAGCTCACGGTTGGCTTTCAGAAACCGGAACACTGAAGCTTTCTTT
.	TRBV5-8	.	TRBJ2-2	CASSLVGSWGLSNTGELFF	TGTGCCAGCAGCTTGGTGGGATCTTGGGGACTTTCGAACACCGGGGAGCTGTTTTTT
TRBD2	TRBV6-2/TRBV6-3	.	TRBJ2-2	CASSYGRGGAGELFF	TGTGCCAGCAGTTACGGGCGGGGGGGAGCCGGGGAGCTGTTTTTT
TRBD1	TRBV2	.	TRBJ1-5	CASSPDRVGSQPQHF	TGTGCCAGCAGTCCCGACAGGGTGGGAAGTCAGCCCCAGCATTTT
.	TRBV19	.	TRBJ1-2	CASNFLGGYGYTF	TGTGCCAGTAATTTTCTAGGGGGCTATGGCTACACCTTC
.	TRBV7-2	.	TRBJ1-6	CASSLAPNSLYSPLHF	TGTGCCAGCAGCTTAGCCCCAAACAGCCTTTACTCACCCCTCCACTTT
.	TRBV6-2/TRBV6-3	.	TRBJ2-5	CASSERGRQETQYF	TGTGCCAGCAGCGAAAGAGGGAGACAAGAGACCCAGTACTTC
.	TRBV7-2	few	TRBJ2-3	CASSFQDTQYF	TGTGCCAGCAGCTTTCAAGATACGCAGTATTTT
.	TRBV10-3	.	TRBJ2-2	CAISFVPGQGSQLFF	TGTGCCATCAGTTTCGTCCCGGGACAAGGTTCCCAGCTGTTTTTT
.	TRBV15	.	TRBJ1-3	CATSRRIVPAGDTIYF	TGTGCCACCAGCAGGAGGATCGTCCCGGCGGGGGACACCATATATTTT
.	TRBV7-9	.	TRBJ2-2	CASNRDTGELFF	TGTGCCAGCAACAGGGACACCGGGGAGCTGTTTTTT
TRBD1	TRBV7-9	.	TRBJ1-1	CASSQVDRPVNTEAFF	TGTGCCAGCAGCCAGGTGGACAGGCCCGTGAACACTGAAGCTTTCTTT
.	TRBV9	.	TRBJ1-4	CASSAGNINEKLFF	TGTGCCAGCAGCGCCGGGAACATTAATGAAAAACTGTTTTTT
TRBD1	TRBV4-1	once	TRBJ1-2	CASSQVTGQRHRGYTF	TGCGCCAGCAGCCAAGTAACGGGACAGCGTCATCGAGGCTACACCTTC
.	TRBV5-8	once	TRBJ2-4	CASSGQLNIQYF	TGTGCCAGCAGTGGACAGCTAAACATTCAGTACTTC
TRBD2	TRBV7-9	once	TRBJ2-2	CASSLLAGAGELFF	TGTGCCAGCAGCTTACTAGCGGGCGCCGGGGAGCTGTTTTTT
.	TRBV6-9	.	TRBJ1-5	CASNGQGGDQPQHF	TGTGCCAGCAACGGTCAGGGTGGTGATCAGCCCCAGCATTTT
TRBD1	TRBV5-1	.	TRBJ2-3	CASSRSGTAWRDTQYF	TGCGCCAGCAGCCGATCCGGGACAGCTTGGAGAGATACGCAGTATTTT
TRBD2	TRBV5-1	.	TRBJ2-2	CASSLITSGDTGELFF	TGCGCCAGCAGCTTGATCACTAGCGGGGACACCGGGGAGCTGTTTTTT
.	TRBV28	.	TRBJ1-1	CASSLTWGVGNTEAFF	TGTGCCAGCAGTTTAACGTGGGGGGTGGGAAACACTGAAGCTTTCTTT
.	TRBV21-1	.	TRBJ2-7	CASSNRRDRCCCYEQYF	TGTGCCAGCAGCAACCGGCGGGACAGGTGCTGTTGCTACGAGCAGTACTTC
.	TRBV6-1	once	TRBJ1-5	CASSDGAQVPQHF	TGTGCCAGCAGTGATGGGGCTCAGGTGCCCCAGCATTTT
TRBD2	TRBV28	.	TRBJ2-5	CASSSAGGPETQYF	TGTGCCAGCAGTTCCGCGGGGGGACCCGAGACCCAGTACTTC
.	TRBV2	.	TRBJ1-2	CASSEEGRGYGYTF	TGTGCCAGCAGTGAGGAGGGAAGGGGCTATGGCTACACCTTC
.	TRBV7-9	.	TRBJ2-3	CASSATITQYF	TGTGCCAGCAGCGCGACAATTACGCAGTATTTT